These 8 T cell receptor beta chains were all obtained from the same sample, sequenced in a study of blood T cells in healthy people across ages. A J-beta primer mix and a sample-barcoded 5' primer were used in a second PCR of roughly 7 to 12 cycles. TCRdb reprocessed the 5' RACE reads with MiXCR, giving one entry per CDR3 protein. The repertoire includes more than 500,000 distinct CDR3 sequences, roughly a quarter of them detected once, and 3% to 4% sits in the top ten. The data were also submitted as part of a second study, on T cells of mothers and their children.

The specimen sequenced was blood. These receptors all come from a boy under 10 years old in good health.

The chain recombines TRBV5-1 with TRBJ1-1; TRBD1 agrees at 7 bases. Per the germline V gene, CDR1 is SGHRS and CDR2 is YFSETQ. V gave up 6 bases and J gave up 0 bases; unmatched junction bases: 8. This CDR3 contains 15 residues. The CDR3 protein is CASMEKTGLNTEAFF. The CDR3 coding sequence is TGCGCCAGCATGGAGAAGACAGGGCTGAACACTGAAGCTTTCTTT. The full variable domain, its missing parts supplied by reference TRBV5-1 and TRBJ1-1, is KAGVTQTPRYLIKTRGQQVTLSCSPISGHRSVSWYQQTPGQGLQFLFEYFSETQRNKGNFPGRFSGRQFSNSRSEMNVSTLELGDSALYLCASMEKTGLNTEAFFGQGTRLTVV.

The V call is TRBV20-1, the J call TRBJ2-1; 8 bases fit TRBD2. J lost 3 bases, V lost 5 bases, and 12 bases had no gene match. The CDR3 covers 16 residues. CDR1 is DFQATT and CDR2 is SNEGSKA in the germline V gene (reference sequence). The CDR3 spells CSAAPLLAEGYNEQFF. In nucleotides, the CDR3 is TGCAGTGCTGCTCCCTTACTAGCGGAGGGCTACAATGAGCAGTTCTTC.

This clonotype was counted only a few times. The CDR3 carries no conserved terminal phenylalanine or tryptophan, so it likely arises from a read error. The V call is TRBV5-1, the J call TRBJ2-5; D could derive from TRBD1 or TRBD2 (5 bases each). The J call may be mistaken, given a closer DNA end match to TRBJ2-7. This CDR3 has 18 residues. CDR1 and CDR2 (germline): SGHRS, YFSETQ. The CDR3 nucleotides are TGCGCCAGCAGCAGAGAGGGGACGACAGCCCCCCCCAGCTACGAGCAGTACCTC. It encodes CASSREGTTAPPSYEQYL.

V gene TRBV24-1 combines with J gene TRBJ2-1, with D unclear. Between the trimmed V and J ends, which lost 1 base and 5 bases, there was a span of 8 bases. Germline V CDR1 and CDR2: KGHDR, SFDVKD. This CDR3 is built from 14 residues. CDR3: CATSDFSRDNEQFF. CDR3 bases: TGTGCCACCAGTGATTTTTCACGGGACAATGAGCAGTTCTTC.

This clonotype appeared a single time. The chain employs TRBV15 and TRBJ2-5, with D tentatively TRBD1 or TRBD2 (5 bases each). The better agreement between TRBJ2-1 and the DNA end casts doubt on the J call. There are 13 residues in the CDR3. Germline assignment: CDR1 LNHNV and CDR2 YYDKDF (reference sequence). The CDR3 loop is CATGVDYHNEQFF. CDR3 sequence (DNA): TGTGCCACGGGGGTTGACTACCACAATGAGCAGTTCTTC.

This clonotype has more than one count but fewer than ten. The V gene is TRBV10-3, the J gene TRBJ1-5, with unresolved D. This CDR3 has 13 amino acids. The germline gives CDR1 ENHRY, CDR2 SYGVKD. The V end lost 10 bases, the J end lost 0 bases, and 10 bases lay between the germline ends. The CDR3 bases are TGTGCCACGATCGGGGATAGCAATCAGCCCCAGCATTTT. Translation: CATIGDSNQPQHF.

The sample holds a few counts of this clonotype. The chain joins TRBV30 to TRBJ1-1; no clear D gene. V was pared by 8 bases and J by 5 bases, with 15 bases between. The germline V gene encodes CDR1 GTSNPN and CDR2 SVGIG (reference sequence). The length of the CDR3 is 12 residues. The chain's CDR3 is CASLLRRTEAFF. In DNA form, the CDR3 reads TGTGCCAGCCTTCTTCGGCGGACTGAAGCTTTCTTT.

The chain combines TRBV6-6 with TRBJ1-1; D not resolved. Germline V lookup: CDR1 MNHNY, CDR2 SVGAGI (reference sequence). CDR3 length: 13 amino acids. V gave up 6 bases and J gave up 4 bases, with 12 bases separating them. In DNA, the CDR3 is TGTGCCAGCAGCGGAAGTAGGGTCACTGAAGCTTTCTTT. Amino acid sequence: CASSGSRVTEAFF.